This note documents a single TCR beta chain sequence. This entry is derived from a study of blood T cell repertoires in COVID-19. The length of the CDR3 is 12 residues. Germline-derived CDR1 and CDR2 are LGHDT and YNNKEL (reference sequence). The V and J ends lost 6 bases and 5 bases respectively, with 8 bases between them. Some clones are missing from TCRdb's copy, which holds only in-frame ones; the method was immunoSEQ multiplex PCR. The table records a few hundred thousand clones, 85% of them present only once. The sequencing input was peripheral blood. The rearrangement links TRBV3-1 (or the pseudogene TRBV3-2) to TRBJ2-1; maybe TRBD1 (5 bases). This receptor was obtained from a man in his forties or fifties with active or convalescent COVID-19. DNA of the CDR3: TGTGCCAGCAGTCACAGGCACAATGAGCAGTTCTTC. Translation gives CASSHRHNEQFF.